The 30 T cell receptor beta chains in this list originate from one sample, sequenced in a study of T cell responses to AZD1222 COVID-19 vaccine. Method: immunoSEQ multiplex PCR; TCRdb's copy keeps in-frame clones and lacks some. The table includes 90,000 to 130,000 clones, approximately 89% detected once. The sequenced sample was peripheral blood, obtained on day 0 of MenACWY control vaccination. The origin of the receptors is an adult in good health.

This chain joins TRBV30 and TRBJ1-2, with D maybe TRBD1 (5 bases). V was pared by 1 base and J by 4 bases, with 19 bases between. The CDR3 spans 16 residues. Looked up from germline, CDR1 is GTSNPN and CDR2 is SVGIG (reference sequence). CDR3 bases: TGTGCCTGGAGTGGCCTCGGGGCCGTAAGTTTCTATGGCTACACCTTC. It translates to CAWSGLGAVSFYGYTF. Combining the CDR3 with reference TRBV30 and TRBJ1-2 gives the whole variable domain SQTIHQWPATLVQPVGSPLSLECTVEGTSNPNLYWYRQAAGRGLQLLFYSVGIGQISSEVPQNLSASRPQDRQFILSSKKLLLSDSGFYLCAWSGLGAVSFYGYTFGSGTRLTVV.

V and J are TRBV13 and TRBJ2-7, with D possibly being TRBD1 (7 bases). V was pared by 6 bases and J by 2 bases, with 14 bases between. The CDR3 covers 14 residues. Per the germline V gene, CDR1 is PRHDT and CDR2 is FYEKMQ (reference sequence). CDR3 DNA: TGTGCCAGCAGTTGGAGGGGACAGACCTACGAGCAGTACTTC. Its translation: CASSWRGQTYEQYF.

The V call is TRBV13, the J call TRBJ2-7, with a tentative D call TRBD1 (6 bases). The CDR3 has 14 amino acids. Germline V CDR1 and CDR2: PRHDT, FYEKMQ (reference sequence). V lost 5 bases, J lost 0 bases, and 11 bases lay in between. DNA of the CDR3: TGTGCCAGCAGCCTGAAGGACAGCTCCTACGAGCAGTACTTC. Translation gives CASSLKDSSYEQYF.

The CDR3 nucleotides are TGTGCCAGCAGCGTAGGTCTGGAGACCCAGTACTTC. Encoded protein: CASSVGLETQYF. The genes are TRBV9 and TRBJ2-5; D uncertain. The CDR3 is 12 residues long. Germline CDR1 SGDLS, CDR2 YYNGEE. V was cut by 0 bases and J by 5 bases, with 5 bases left in between.

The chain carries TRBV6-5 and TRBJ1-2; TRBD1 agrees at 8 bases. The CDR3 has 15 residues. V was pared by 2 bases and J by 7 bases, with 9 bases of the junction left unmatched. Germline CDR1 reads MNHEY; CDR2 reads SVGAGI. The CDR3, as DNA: TGTGCCAGCAGTTACCGGCTCACAGGGGGACCTGGCTACACCTTC. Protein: CASSYRLTGGPGYTF.

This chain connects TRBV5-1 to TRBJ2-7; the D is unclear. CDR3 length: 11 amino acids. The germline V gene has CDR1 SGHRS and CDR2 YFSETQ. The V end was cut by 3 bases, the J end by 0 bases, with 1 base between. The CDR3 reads CASSSSYEQYF. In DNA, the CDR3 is TGCGCCAGCAGCTCCTCCTACGAGCAGTACTTC. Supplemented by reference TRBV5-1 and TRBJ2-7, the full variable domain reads KAGVTQTPRYLIKTRGQQVTLSCSPISGHRSVSWYQQTPGQGLQFLFEYFSETQRNKGNFPGRFSGRQFSNSRSEMNVSTLELGDSALYLCASSSSYEQYFGPGTRLTVT.

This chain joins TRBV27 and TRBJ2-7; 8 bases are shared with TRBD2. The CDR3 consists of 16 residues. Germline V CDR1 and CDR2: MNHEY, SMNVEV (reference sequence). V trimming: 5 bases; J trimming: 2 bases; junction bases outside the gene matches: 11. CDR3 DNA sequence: TGTGCCAGCAGTACCCGGGGGGGCTGGGAACCCTACGAGCAGTACTTC. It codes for CASSTRGGWEPYEQYF.

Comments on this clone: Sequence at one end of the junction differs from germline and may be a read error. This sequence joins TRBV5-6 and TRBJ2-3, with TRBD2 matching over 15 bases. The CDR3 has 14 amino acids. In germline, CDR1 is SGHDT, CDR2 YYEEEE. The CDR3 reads CASSRGLAGGNPDF. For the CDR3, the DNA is TGTGCCAGCAGCCGGGGACTAGCGGGGGGTAACCCGGATTTT.

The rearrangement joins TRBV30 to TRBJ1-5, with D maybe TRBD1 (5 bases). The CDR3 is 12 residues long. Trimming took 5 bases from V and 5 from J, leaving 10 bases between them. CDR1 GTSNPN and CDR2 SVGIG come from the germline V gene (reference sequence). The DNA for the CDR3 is TGTGCCTGGTCATCCAGGGATCAGCCCCAGCATTTT. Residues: CAWSSRDQPQHF.

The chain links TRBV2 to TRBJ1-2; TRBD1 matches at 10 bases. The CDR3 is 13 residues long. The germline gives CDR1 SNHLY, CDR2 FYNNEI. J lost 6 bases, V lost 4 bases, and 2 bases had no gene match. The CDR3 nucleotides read TGTGCCAGCAGTGGGGACAGGGGTAATGGCTACACCTTC. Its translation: CASSGDRGNGYTF.

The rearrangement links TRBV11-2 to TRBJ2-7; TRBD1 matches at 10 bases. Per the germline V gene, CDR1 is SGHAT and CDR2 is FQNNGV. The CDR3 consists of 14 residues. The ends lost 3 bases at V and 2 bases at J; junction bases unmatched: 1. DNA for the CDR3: TGTGCCAGCAGCTTGGGACAGGGGCCCTACGAGCAGTACTTC. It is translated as CASSLGQGPYEQYF.

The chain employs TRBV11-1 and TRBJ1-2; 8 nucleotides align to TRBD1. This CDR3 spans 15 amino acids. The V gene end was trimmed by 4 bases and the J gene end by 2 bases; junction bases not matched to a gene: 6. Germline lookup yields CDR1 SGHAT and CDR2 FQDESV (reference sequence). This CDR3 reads CASSSRTGLNYGYTF. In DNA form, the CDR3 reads TGTGCCAGCAGCTCGAGGACAGGGCTCAACTATGGCTACACCTTC.

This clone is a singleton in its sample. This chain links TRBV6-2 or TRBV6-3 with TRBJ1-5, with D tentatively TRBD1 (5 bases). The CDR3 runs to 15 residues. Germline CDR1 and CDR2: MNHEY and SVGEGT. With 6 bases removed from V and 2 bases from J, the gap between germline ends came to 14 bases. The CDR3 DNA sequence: TGTGCCAGCAGCCGTGAGGGGTACGGCAATCAGCCCCAGCATTTT. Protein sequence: CASSREGYGNQPQHF.

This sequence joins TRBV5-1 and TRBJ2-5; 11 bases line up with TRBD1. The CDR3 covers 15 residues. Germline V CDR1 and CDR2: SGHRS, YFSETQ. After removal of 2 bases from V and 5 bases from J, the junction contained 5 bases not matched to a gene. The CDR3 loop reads CASSFGQGASETQYF. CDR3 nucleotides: TGCGCCAGCAGCTTTGGACAGGGGGCGAGTGAGACCCAGTACTTC.

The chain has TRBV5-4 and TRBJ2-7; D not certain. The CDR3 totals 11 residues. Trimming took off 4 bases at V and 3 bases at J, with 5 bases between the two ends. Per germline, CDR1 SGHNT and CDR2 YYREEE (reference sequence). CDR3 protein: CASSTDYEQYF. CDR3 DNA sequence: TGTGCCAGCAGCACGGACTACGAGCAGTACTTC.

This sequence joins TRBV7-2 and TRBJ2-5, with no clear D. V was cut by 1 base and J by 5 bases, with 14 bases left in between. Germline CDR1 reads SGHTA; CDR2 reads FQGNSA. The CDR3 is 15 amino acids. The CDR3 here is CASSLGSSRDETQYF. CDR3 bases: TGTGCCAGCAGCTTAGGTAGTAGTAGGGATGAGACCCAGTACTTC.

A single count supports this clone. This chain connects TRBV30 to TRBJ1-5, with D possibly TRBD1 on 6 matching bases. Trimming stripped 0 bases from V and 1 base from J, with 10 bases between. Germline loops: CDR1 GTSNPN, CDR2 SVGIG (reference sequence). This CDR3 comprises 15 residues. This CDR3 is CAWSVGTTSNQPQHF. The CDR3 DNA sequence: TGTGCCTGGAGTGTCGGGACAACGAGCAATCAGCCCCAGCATTTT.

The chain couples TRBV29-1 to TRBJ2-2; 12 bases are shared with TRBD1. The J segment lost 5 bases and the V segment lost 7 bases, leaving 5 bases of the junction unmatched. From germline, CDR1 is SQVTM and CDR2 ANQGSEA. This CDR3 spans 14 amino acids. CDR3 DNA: TGCAGCGCAGGGACAGGGGGCGGAACCGGGGAGCTGTTTTTT. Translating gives CSAGTGGGTGELFF.

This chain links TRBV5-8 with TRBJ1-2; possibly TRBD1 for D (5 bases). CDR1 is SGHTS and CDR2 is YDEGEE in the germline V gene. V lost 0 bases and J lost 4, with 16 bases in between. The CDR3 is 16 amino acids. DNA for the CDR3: TGTGCCAGCAGCTTGGAACGCCAGGGACCTCCCTATGGCTACACCTTC. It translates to CASSLERQGPPYGYTF.

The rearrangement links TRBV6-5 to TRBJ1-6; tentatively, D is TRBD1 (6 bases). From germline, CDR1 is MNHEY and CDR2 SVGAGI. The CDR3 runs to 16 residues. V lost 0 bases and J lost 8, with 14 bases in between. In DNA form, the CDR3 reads TGTGCCAGCAGTTACTCGGACAGTTTACGGGATTCACCCCTCCACTTT. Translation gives CASSYSDSLRDSPLHF.

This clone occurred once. CDR3 sequence: CASSSKEPGEKLFF. The CDR3 region has the DNA TGTGCCAGCTCATCCAAGGAACCAGGTGAAAAACTGTTTTTT. This chain joins TRBV18 and TRBJ1-4; D is unclear. Looked up from germline, CDR1 is KGHSH and CDR2 is LQKENI. The CDR3 runs to 14 residues. V was pared by 5 bases and J by 7 bases, with 14 bases between.

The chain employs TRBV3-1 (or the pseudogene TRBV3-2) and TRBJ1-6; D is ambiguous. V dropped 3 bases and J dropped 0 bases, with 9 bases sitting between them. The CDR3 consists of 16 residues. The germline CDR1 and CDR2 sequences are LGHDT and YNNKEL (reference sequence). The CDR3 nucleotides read TGTGCCAGCAGCCAGGGGAGAAGCTCCTATAATTCACCCCTCCACTTT. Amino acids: CASSQGRSSYNSPLHF.

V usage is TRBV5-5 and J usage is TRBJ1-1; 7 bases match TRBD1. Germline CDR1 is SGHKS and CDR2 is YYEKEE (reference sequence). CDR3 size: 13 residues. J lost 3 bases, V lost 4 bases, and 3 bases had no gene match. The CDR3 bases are TGTGCCAGCAGCCACGACAGGGACACTGAAGCTTTCTTT. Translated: CASSHDRDTEAFF.

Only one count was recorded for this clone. The CDR3 nucleotides are TGTGCCAGCAGTTTACGGGCGACAGTCACTGAAGCTTTCTTT. It codes for CASSLRATVTEAFF. The chain employs TRBV28 and TRBJ1-1; D is perhaps TRBD1 (5 bases). This CDR3 contains 14 residues. V was trimmed by 2 bases and J by 4 bases, leaving 11 bases between them. Germline CDR1 reads MDHEN; CDR2 reads SYDVKM.

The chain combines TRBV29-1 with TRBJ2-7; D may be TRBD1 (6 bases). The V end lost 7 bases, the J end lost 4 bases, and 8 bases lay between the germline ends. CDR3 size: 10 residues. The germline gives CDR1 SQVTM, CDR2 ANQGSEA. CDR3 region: CSAGQYEQYF. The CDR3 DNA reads TGCAGCGCAGGACAGTACGAGCAGTACTTC.

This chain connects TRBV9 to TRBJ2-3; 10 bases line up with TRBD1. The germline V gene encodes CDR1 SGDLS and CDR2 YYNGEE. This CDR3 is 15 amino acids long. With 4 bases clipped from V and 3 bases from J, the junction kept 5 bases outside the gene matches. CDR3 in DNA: TGTGCCAGCAGCTTCCCGGGACAGGGGACAGATACGCAGTATTTT. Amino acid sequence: CASSFPGQGTDTQYF.

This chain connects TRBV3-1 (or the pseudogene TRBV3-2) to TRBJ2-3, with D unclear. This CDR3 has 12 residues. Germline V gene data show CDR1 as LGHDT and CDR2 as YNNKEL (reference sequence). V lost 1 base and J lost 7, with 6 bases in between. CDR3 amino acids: CASSQVKHTQYF. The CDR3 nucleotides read TGTGCCAGCAGCCAAGTTAAGCATACGCAGTATTTT.

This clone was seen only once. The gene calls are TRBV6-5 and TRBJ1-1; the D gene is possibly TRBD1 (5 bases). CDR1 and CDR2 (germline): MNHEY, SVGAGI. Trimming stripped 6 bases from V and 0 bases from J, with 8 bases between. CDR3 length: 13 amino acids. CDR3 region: CASRQGLNTEAFF. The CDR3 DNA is TGTGCCAGCAGGCAGGGACTGAACACTGAAGCTTTCTTT.

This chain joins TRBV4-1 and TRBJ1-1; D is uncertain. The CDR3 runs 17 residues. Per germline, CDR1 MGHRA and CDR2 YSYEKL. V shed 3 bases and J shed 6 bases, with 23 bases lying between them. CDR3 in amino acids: CASSHVLARVRGAEAFF. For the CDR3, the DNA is TGCGCCAGCAGCCACGTCCTGGCGAGGGTAAGAGGTGCTGAAGCTTTCTTT.

DNA of the CDR3: TGCGCCAGCAGCCTCTTAACTAGCGGGGCGAAGGATACGCAGTATTTT. Translated, it gives CASSLLTSGAKDTQYF. The chain joins TRBV4-1 to TRBJ2-3, with 10 positions matching TRBD2. The length of the CDR3 is 16 residues. Germline CDR1 and CDR2: MGHRA and YSYEKL. With V trimmed by 4 bases and J by 6 bases, 10 bases remained unmatched.